One and the same sample provided the 7 T cell receptor beta chains below, sequenced in a study of T-cell reconstitution after alpha-beta-depleted transplantation in children. A library of TCRbeta sequences, prepared with unique molecular identifiers, was generated. TCRdb used MiXCR to reprocess the PCR reads, holding one entry per CDR3 protein. The table includes hundreds of thousands of distinct CDR3 sequences, approximately 11% detected once. Sequencing used PBMCs, obtained before TCRalphabeta/CD19-depleted stem cell transplant. The receptors were sampled from a child in the first two years of life with acute myeloid leukemia, due to receive a stem cell transplant.

The table lists this clonotype with many counts. V is TRBV7-9 and J is TRBJ1-2, with D uncertain. The germline V gene has CDR1 SEHNR and CDR2 FQNEAQ (reference sequence). The CDR3 totals 15 residues. V dropped 4 bases and J dropped 4 bases, with 16 bases sitting between them. Here the CDR3 reads CASSSPQALGYGYTF. The CDR3 region has the DNA TGTGCCAGCAGCTCGCCGCAGGCTCTCGGCTATGGCTACACCTTC.

In this sample, this clonotype turned up many times. The chain has TRBV5-1 and TRBJ1-1; TRBD1 aligns across 8 bases. CDR1 and CDR2 from the germline V gene are SGHRS and YFSETQ. With 3 bases clipped from V and 4 bases from J, the junction kept 5 bases outside the gene matches. The CDR3 runs 14 residues. The chain's CDR3 is CASSSSGQGTEAFF. In nucleotides, the CDR3 is TGCGCCAGCAGCTCGTCCGGACAGGGCACTGAAGCTTTCTTT.

This clonotype showed up just a few times. The CDR3 nucleotides are TGCAGTGCTCCATGGTCCGGGGCGGGAGGGCGGGAGCAGTACTTC. It is translated as CSAPWSGAGGREQYF. The rearrangement uses TRBV20-1 and TRBJ2-7; 9 nucleotides agree with TRBD2. In germline, CDR1 is DFQATT, CDR2 SNEGSKA (reference sequence). The ends lost 5 bases at V and 7 bases at J; junction bases unmatched: 15. The length of the CDR3 is 15 residues.

This clonotype was recorded at least ten times. J is TRBJ2-2 and V is TRBV20-1; TRBD2 matches at 15 bases. The ends lost 5 bases at V and 10 bases at J; junction bases unmatched: 8. Germline lookup yields CDR1 DFQATT and CDR2 SNEGSKA (reference sequence). This CDR3 is built from 15 residues. CDR3 in DNA: TGCAGTGCTCTCGGACTAGCGGGAGGGCCTGAGGAGCTGTTTTTT. Protein sequence: CSALGLAGGPEELFF.

This clonotype occurred many times. The chain carries TRBV12-3 or TRBV12-4 and TRBJ1-5, with 8 bases fitting TRBD1. V lost 3 bases, J lost 12 bases, and 7 bases stayed unmatched. The CDR3 spans 13 residues. The CDR3 is CASSLLQGGHQHF. CDR3 sequence (DNA): TGTGCCAGCAGTTTGTTACAGGGGGGGCACCAGCATTTT.

There are many counts of this clonotype. The chain has TRBV4-2 and TRBJ2-3; D remains ambiguous. CDR1 is LGHNA, CDR2 YNFKEQ, per germline. Trimming shortened V by 1 base and J by 2 bases, and 13 bases separated the two germline ends. The CDR3 loop spans 16 amino acids. The CDR3 sequence: CASSQGLVGVTDTQYF. DNA for the CDR3: TGTGCCAGCAGCCAAGGTCTAGTAGGTGTCACAGATACGCAGTATTTT.

There are many counts of this clonotype. V is TRBV5-1 and J is TRBJ2-7, with 9 bases lining up with TRBD1. Trimming took 2 bases from V and 4 from J; bases not matched to a gene: 4. This CDR3 comprises 14 residues. The V gene's germline CDR1 is SGHRS and CDR2 YFSETQ. CDR3 in DNA: TGCGCCAGCAGCTTAAGACAGGGGGGGTACGAGCAGTACTTC. The encoded protein is CASSLRQGGYEQYF.